This T cell receptor (beta chain) is from a study of control samples from healthy donors and cancer patients. V shed 6 bases and J shed 8 bases, with 10 bases lying between them. In germline, CDR1 is MNHEY, CDR2 SMNVEV (reference sequence). This CDR3 region has 12 residues. Profiling relied on immunoSEQ multiplex PCR, and the TCRdb table lists in-frame clones only, not all of them. The repertoire holds fewer than 300,000 clones, with around 80% as singletons. The sequencing input was PBMCs. The chain employs TRBV27 and TRBJ1-4, with TRBD1 as a possible D gene (5 bases). This receptor was taken from a woman aged 55-69 years with lung cancer. The CDR3 loop is CASSPWGEKLFF. DNA for the CDR3: TGTGCCAGCAGCCCATGGGGGGAAAAACTGTTTTTT.